This is a list of T cell receptor beta chains from one sample in a study of identical twins. Each CDR3 protein is one row after TCRdb ran MiXCR on the 5' RACE reads. The sample has fewer than 650,000 distinct CDR3 sequences, roughly 6.6% seen once. These sequences were also reported in another study, on yellow fever vaccine responses in identical twins.

The sequenced material came from PBMCs. These receptor sequences come from a woman aged 18-29 years in good health. Each CDR3 is given with its conserved first and last residue. Fields, in order: D gene, J gene, clone size, V gene, CDR3 DNA, CDR3 protein. D genes are given only for firm matches. Size values are once, few and many counts, or a class for expanded clones, and some rows have none.

>NA|TRBJ2-5|NA|TRBV6-1
TGTGCCAGCAGTGCCTCCGGGGGTCAGTCATGGACCCAGTACTTC
CASSASGGQSWTQYF
>TRBD2|TRBJ2-1|few|TRBV3-1
TGTGCCAGCAGTCCTTGGGGTAGCGGGATCAATGAGCAGTTCTTC
CASSPWGSGINEQFF
>NA|TRBJ1-1|few|TRBV7-8
TGTGCCAGCAGCTCCAGACGGGGGGCGAACACTGAAGCTTTCTTT
CASSSRRGANTEAFF
>NA|TRBJ2-3|NA|TRBV27
TGTGCCAGCCGATATTCTGGCACAGATACGCAGTATTTT
CASRYSGTDTQYF
>NA|TRBJ2-3|once|TRBV20-1
TGCAGTGCTAGCCCGGGTAGCACAGATACGCAGTATTTT
CSASPGSTDTQYF
>TRBD2|TRBJ2-1|few|TRBV4-2
TGTGCCAGCAGCCCGGGGACTAGCGGACTCCTCAACGGTGAGCAGTTCTTC
CASSPGTSGLLNGEQFF
>NA|TRBJ2-7|NA|TRBV4-1
TGCGCCAGCAGCCATTTGGGGGGAGCGTACGAGCAGTACTTC
CASSHLGGAYEQYF
>TRBD1|TRBJ1-2|NA|TRBV29-1
TGCAGCGCCACGGACAGGACTGGCGGCTACACCTTC
CSATDRTGGYTF
>TRBD1|TRBJ2-1|few|TRBV19
TGTGCCACAAGTCGGGACAGATTTTACAATGAGCAGTTCTTC
CATSRDRFYNEQFF
>TRBD2|TRBJ2-1|NA|TRBV20-1
TGCAGTGCTACAAGACAACCTAGCGGGAGGGATGAGCAGTTCTTC
CSATRQPSGRDEQFF
>NA|TRBJ2-3|few|TRBV6-1
TGTGCCAGCAGTGAATCCTCTAGGGGGGGCTGGGCAGATACGCAGTATTTT
CASSESSRGGWADTQYF
>TRBD1|TRBJ1-2|few|TRBV4-1
TGCGCCAGCAGCCAACGCCCCGGGACAGGGGATGGCTACACCTTC
CASSQRPGTGDGYTF
>NA|TRBJ2-1|NA|TRBV20-1
TGCAGTCCTAGAGCCCCAGCCCCTGGCCTCAATGAGCAGTTCTTC
CSPRAPAPGLNEQFF
>TRBD1|TRBJ2-4|many|TRBV5-1
TGCGCCAGCAGCCGCCTTGGACAGGGACGGGACATTCAGTACTTC
CASSRLGQGRDIQYF
>NA|TRBJ2-7|few|TRBV12-3/TRBV12-4
TGTGCCAGCAGTTTTGGACTGGGGCTAGACGAGCAGTACTTC
CASSFGLGLDEQYF
>TRBD2|TRBJ2-5|NA|TRBV7-2
TGTGCCAGCAGCTTCACGGCGGGGGTGGGGGAGACCCAGTACTTC
CASSFTAGVGETQYF
>NA|TRBJ1-2|many|TRBV28
TGTGCCAGCAGTTTATCGCCCCCAAATCCGGACCCGGTTAGGGGCTACACCTTC
CASSLSPPNPDPVRGYTF
>NA|TRBJ1-1|many|TRBV12-3/TRBV12-4
TGTGCCAGCAGTCGCCTGACAGAATTGAACACTGAAGCTTTCTTT
CASSRLTELNTEAFF
>NA|TRBJ1-1|few|TRBV5-1
TGCGCCAGCAGCTTGGGGCCAGGGGCGAACTTGGGAGCTTTCTTT
CASSLGPGANLGAFF
>TRBD1|TRBJ1-3|many|TRBV7-9
TGTGCCAGCAGCCAGGGGGGAACTGGAAACACCATATATTTT
CASSQGGTGNTIYF
>NA|TRBJ2-6|NA|TRBV10-1
TGCGCCAGCAGTGAGTCGCAAGGGCCCTACTCTGGGGCCAACGTCCTGACTTTC
CASSESQGPYSGANVLTF
>TRBD1|TRBJ1-6|many|TRBV12-3/TRBV12-4
TGTGCCAGCAGTTCCCCGCAGGGACAGGGAAGTTCACCCCTCCACTTT
CASSSPQGQGSSPLHF
>NA|TRBJ1-1|NA|TRBV6-4
TGTGCCAGCAGTGACTCGGCAGGAACGAACACTGAAGCTTTCTTT
CASSDSAGTNTEAFF
>TRBD2|TRBJ2-1|many|TRBV15
TGTGCCACCAGCAGGCTCCCAACTAGCGGTTCTTACAATGAGCAGTTCTTC
CATSRLPTSGSYNEQFF
>NA|TRBJ2-1|NA|TRBV4-1
TGCGCCAGCAGCCTCCCGCAGGGCCGATTGTCCTACAATGAGCAGTTCTTC
CASSLPQGRLSYNEQFF
>NA|TRBJ2-2|NA|TRBV5-1
TGCGCCAGCGTCGACACCTACACCGGGGAGCTGTTTTTT
CASVDTYTGELFF
>TRBD2|TRBJ2-1|NA|TRBV12-3/TRBV12-4
TGTGCCAGCAGTTTAGCGCTAAAGGAGACTAGCGTTGAGCAGTTCTTC
CASSLALKETSVEQFF
>NA|TRBJ2-3|few|TRBV11-2
TGTGCCAGCAGCTTAGCAGTGGTTAGCACAGATACGCAGTATTTT
CASSLAVVSTDTQYF
>NA|TRBJ2-3|NA|TRBV29-1
TGCAGCGTTACGACCGGGGGGCGCGGAACAGATACGCAGTATTTT
CSVTTGGRGTDTQYF
>NA|TRBJ1-4|NA|TRBV20-1
TGCAGTGCACCCCGGGAAAAAGGACCTGCTAATGAAAAACTGTTTTTT
CSAPREKGPANEKLFF
>NA|TRBJ2-7|NA|TRBV19
TGTGCCAGTAGTCCACCGGGACACTACGAGCAGTACTTC
CASSPPGHYEQYF
>NA|TRBJ2-1|NA|TRBV28
TGTGCCAGCAGTTCCCCGGGTGCGGGGTACAATGAGCAGTTCTTC
CASSSPGAGYNEQFF
>NA|TRBJ2-7|few|TRBV29-1
TGCAGCGTTGTGTATGCCCGAATGTTGGGAAGATACGAGCAGTACTTC
CSVVYARMLGRYEQYF
>TRBD1|TRBJ1-1|many|TRBV6-5
TGTGCCAGCAGCGGACAGGGATGGACTGAAGCTTTCTTT
CASSGQGWTEAFF
>TRBD1|TRBJ2-1|few|TRBV24-1
TGTGCCACCAGTGCCCCGACAGGGCGGGAGCAGTTCTTC
CATSAPTGREQFF
>TRBD1|TRBJ1-5|NA|TRBV12-3/TRBV12-4
TGTGCCAGCAGTACCGAACAGGGGGAGGGTCAGCCCCAGCATTTT
CASSTEQGEGQPQHF
>NA|TRBJ2-1|few|TRBV7-8
TGTGCCAGCAGCGAGGGCCGTTGGGGCTCCTACAATGAGCAGTTCTTC
CASSEGRWGSYNEQFF
>TRBD2|TRBJ2-1|NA|TRBV11-1
TGTGCCAGCAGCGGACCGGGACTAGCGGGAGTTCGGGGAAGTTATGAGCAGTTCTTC
CASSGPGLAGVRGSYEQFF
>NA|TRBJ1-2|NA|TRBV7-9
TGTGCCAGCAGCACTCCCTGGCAGGGGAGTTATGGCTACACCTTC
CASSTPWQGSYGYTF
>TRBD2|TRBJ2-1|NA|TRBV6-2/TRBV6-3
TGTGCCAGCAGTATCGTTCTTGGGACTAGCGATATGGGTAATGAGCAGTTCTTC
CASSIVLGTSDMGNEQFF
>TRBD1|TRBJ2-7|few|TRBV7-2
TGTGCCAGCAGCTTAAAGGGACAGCTCTCCTACGAGCAGTACTTC
CASSLKGQLSYEQYF
>NA|TRBJ2-1|NA|TRBV5-1
TGCGCCAGCAGCGAGGAGGGCTTTCCGACAAACAATGAGCAGTTCTTC
CASSEEGFPTNNEQFF
>NA|TRBJ2-2|many|TRBV6-5
TGTGCCAGCAGTTGGGCCCCCGGGAACACCGGGGAGCTGTTTTTT
CASSWAPGNTGELFF
>TRBD1|TRBJ1-2|few|TRBV6-5
TGTGCCAGCAGTTACTCGTCGGTAATAGTCCAGGGGGACTATGGCTACACCTTC
CASSYSSVIVQGDYGYTF
>NA|TRBJ1-2|NA|TRBV28
TGTGCCAGCAGCCACACAGGGTCCCCCTATGGCTACACCTTC
CASSHTGSPYGYTF
>NA|TRBJ1-1|NA|TRBV6-5
TGTGCCAGCAGTTCCGCCCCCGACGGAAACACTGAAGCTTTCTTT
CASSSAPDGNTEAFF
>NA|TRBJ2-1|few|TRBV12-3/TRBV12-4
TGTGCCAGCAGTTTATCTGGGAAGGAGCAGTTCTTC
CASSLSGKEQFF
>TRBD1|TRBJ1-1|few|TRBV2
TGTGCCAGCAGCCCCGAGACAGGGTCTCCTTTCTTT
CASSPETGSPFF
>TRBD2|TRBJ2-7|few|TRBV29-1
TGCAGCGCCCGGACTAGCCCCGGCCACGAGCAGTACTTC
CSARTSPGHEQYF
>NA|TRBJ1-1|few|TRBV4-1
TGCGCCAGCAGCCAATTGAGGGGGGGAATCTCTGAAGCTTTCTTT
CASSQLRGGISEAFF
>TRBD2|TRBJ2-2|many|TRBV7-9
TGTGCCAGCAGCCAAAAAGGACTAGCGGAAGGGGCCGGGGAGCTGTTTTTT
CASSQKGLAEGAGELFF
>NA|TRBJ2-2|many|TRBV19
TGTGCCAGTAGTACAAACAGGCTGAGCACCGGGGAGCTGTTTTTT
CASSTNRLSTGELFF
>NA|TRBJ2-4|many|TRBV5-1
TGCGCCAGCAGCTTGGGGCTAGATATGGTTCAGTACTTC
CASSLGLDMVQYF
>TRBD1|TRBJ1-5|few|TRBV4-1
TGCGCCAGCAGCCACCCGGGACAGGACAATCAGCCCCAGCATTTT
CASSHPGQDNQPQHF
>NA|TRBJ2-5|NA|TRBV11-2
TGTGCCAGCAGCCCCATCGCGATCGGGGGCCACGAAACCCAGTACTTC
CASSPIAIGGHETQYF
>NA|TRBJ1-4|many|TRBV20-1
TGCAGTGCTAGGTGGCTAACGGGTGAAAAACTGTTTTTT
CSARWLTGEKLFF
>NA|TRBJ1-1|few|TRBV5-1
TGCGCCAGCAGCTTGGCCGGCCCGACTGAAGCTTTCTTT
CASSLAGPTEAFF
>TRBD2|TRBJ2-1|many|TRBV12-3/TRBV12-4
TGTGCCAGCGTGAGGAGTAGCGGGGGTCCCAGGGAGCAGTTCTTC
CASVRSSGGPREQFF